The next 5 T cell receptor beta chains were all read from a single sample in a study of technical replicates of blood from several donors. Clones were sequenced by immunoSEQ multiplex PCR, and TCRdb holds only the in-frame ones, with some missing. The data contain about 12,000 clones, roughly nine tenths of them seen just once; the ten biggest clones take up about 8%. Sequenced input: PBMCs. The receptors derive from a human donor in good health.

The chain is built from TRBV27 and TRBJ2-7; no reliable D call. The CDR3 is made up of 17 amino acids. V was clipped by 2 bases and J by 0 bases, with 17 bases between them. Germline values: CDR1 MNHEY, CDR2 SMNVEV (reference sequence). The CDR3 DNA follows: TGTGCCAGCAGTTTAGGCGGCTACCCAAGGAGCTCCTACGAGCAGTACTTC. It codes for CASSLGGYPRSSYEQYF.

The rearrangement uses TRBV30 and TRBJ2-7; tentative D call: TRBD1 (6 bases). Trimming removed 5 bases at V and 7 bases at J, with 18 bases between. Looked up from germline, CDR1 is GTSNPN and CDR2 is SVGIG (reference sequence). The CDR3 runs to 13 residues. The CDR3 bases are TGTGCCTGGGGCCGACAGGCCGAGGGGGAGCAGTACTTC. Residues: CAWGRQAEGEQYF.

The V gene is TRBV9, the J gene TRBJ2-1, with a weak D call TRBD1 (5 bases). Deletions cut 4 bases from V and 0 bases from J, with 11 bases between. CDR3 length: 15 residues. CDR1 is SGDLS, CDR2 YYNGEE, per germline. The chain's CDR3 is CASSSRQFSYNEQFF. CDR3 coding DNA: TGTGCCAGCAGCTCCCGACAGTTCTCCTACAATGAGCAGTTCTTC.

The chain links TRBV2 to TRBJ2-4, with D possibly TRBD1 on 5 matching bases. With 7 bases removed from V and 6 bases from J, the gap between germline ends came to 10 bases. The germline V gene encodes CDR1 SNHLY and CDR2 FYNNEI. The CDR3 length is 12 residues. CDR3 in amino acids: CASKDQGNIQYF. The CDR3 DNA is TGTGCCAGCAAGGACCAGGGAAACATTCAGTACTTC.

The table lists this clone with a count of one. The chain carries TRBV19 and TRBJ1-2; 10 positions match TRBD1. This CDR3 has 18 residues. Germline-derived CDR1 and CDR2 are LNHDA and SQIVND (reference sequence). V lost 0 bases to trimming and J lost 3 bases; unmatched junction nucleotides: 10. The CDR3 DNA reads TGTGCCAGTAGTATAGATCACAACCGACAGGGGGCTGACTATGGCTACACCTTC. It codes for CASSIDHNRQGADYGYTF.